A selection of T cell receptor beta chains follows, all from one sample in a study of T cells in Graves' hyperthyroidism and ophthalmopathy. TCRdb used MiXCR to reprocess the multiplex PCR reads, holding one entry per CDR3 protein. The data contain over 300,000 distinct CDR3 sequences, roughly 13% of them seen just once; the ten biggest clones take up approximately 35%. The material sequenced was blood. The receptor set was obtained from a woman in her thirties or forties with Graves' ophthalmopathy. Each CDR3 is given with its conserved first and last residue. Each record gives: V gene, J gene, CDR3 length, clone size, D gene, CDR3 protein, CDR3 DNA. A D gene is named only where the DNA matches it firmly. Clone size, where shown, is once, few, many, or a class for clones that have expanded.

>TRBV7-2|TRBJ1-4|17|many|-
CASSNVPPGPRVEKLFF
TGTGCCAGCAGTAATGTGCCTCCGGGACCAAGGGTGGAAAAACTGTTTTTT
>TRBV12-3/TRBV12-4|TRBJ2-2|15|few|TRBD1
CASSADRGRTGELFF
TGTGCCAGCAGTGCTGACAGGGGAAGGACCGGGGAGCTGTTTTTT
>TRBV12-3/TRBV12-4|TRBJ2-2|15|many|-
CASSLAGGNTGELFF
TGTGCCAGCAGTTTAGCGGGGGGGAACACCGGGGAGCTGTTTTTT
>TRBV9|TRBJ1-2|16|-|-
CASSRGLTPELMGYTF
TGTGCCAGCAGCAGAGGTCTCACGCCCGAACTTATGGGCTACACCTTC
>TRBV12-3/TRBV12-4|TRBJ1-1|14|-|-
CASSTPAVAFEAFF
TGTGCCAGCAGCACCCCGGCCGTAGCTTTTGAAGCTTTCTTT
>TRBV28|TRBJ1-2|14|-|-
CASSFGGGEKGYTF
TGTGCCAGCAGTTTCGGGGGAGGGGAGAAGGGCTACACCTTC
>TRBV20-1|TRBJ2-3|17|many|TRBD2
CSATPPGLAASTDTQYF
TGCAGTGCTACCCCTCCAGGACTAGCGGCTAGCACAGATACGCAGTATTTT
>TRBV28|TRBJ2-7|14|many|-
CASSQSAREYEQYF
TGTGCCAGCAGCCAATCTGCGAGAGAATACGAGCAGTACTTC
>TRBV5-1|TRBJ1-4|15|many|-
CASSLSGGADEKLFF
TGCGCCAGCAGCTTGTCCGGGGGTGCGGATGAAAAACTGTTTTTT
>TRBV7-2|TRBJ2-5|15|many|TRBD2
CASSLAKLAGETQYF
TGTGCCAGCAGCTTAGCCAAGCTAGCGGGGGAGACCCAGTACTTC
>TRBV24-1|TRBJ2-3|13|few|TRBD2
CATSSSGMDTQYF
TGTGCCACCAGTTCTAGCGGGATGGATACGCAGTATTTT
>TRBV5-1|TRBJ2-7|13|many|TRBD2
CASSVTSGYEQYF
TGCGCCAGCAGCGTGACTAGCGGATACGAGCAGTACTTC
>TRBV12-3/TRBV12-4|TRBJ2-3|16|-|TRBD2
CASSSLTSGKADTQYF
TGTGCCAGCAGTTCTTTGACTAGCGGGAAGGCAGATACGCAGTATTTT
>TRBV2|TRBJ2-1|15|many|TRBD2
CASRETSGSYNEQFF
TGTGCCAGCAGAGAAACTAGCGGGAGTTACAATGAGCAGTTCTTC